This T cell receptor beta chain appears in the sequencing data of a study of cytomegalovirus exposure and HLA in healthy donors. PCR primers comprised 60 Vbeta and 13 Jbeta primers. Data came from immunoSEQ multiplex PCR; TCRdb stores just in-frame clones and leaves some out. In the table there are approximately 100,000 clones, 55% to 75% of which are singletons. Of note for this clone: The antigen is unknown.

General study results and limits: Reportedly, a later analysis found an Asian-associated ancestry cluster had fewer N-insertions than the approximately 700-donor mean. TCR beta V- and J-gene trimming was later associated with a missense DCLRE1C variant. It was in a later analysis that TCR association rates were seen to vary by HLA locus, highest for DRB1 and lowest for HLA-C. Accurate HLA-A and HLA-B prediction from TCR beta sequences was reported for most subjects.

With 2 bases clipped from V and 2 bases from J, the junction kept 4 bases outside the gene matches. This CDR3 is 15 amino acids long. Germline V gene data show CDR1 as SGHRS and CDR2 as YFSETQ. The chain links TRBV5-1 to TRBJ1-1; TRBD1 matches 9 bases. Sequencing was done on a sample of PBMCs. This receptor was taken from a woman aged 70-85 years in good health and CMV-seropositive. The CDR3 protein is CASSLTQGANTEAFF. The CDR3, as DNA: TGCGCCAGCAGCTTAACACAGGGGGCAAACACTGAAGCTTTCTTT.